This note documents a single TCR beta chain sequence. This clonotype was seen more than once but under ten times. Its antigen specificity is not known. No clone much larger than this one lies a single base away; base qualities are absent. Hyperthyroidism patients were newly diagnosed, were aged 18 to 65 years, and had a disease duration under 2 months. Patients were excluded if they had other autoimmune diseases, uncontrolled infections, pregnancy or lactation. Diagnosis was based on clinical symptoms, serum thyroxine, TRAb, thyroid ultrasound and orbital computed tomography. Trizol reagent was used to extract the total RNA, and its quality was then checked on an Agilent 2100 Bioanalyzer. The V and J ends are trimmed by 6 bases and 7 bases, leaving 19 bases between them. From a lookup of the germline V gene, CDR1 and CDR2 are MNHEY and SVGAGI. Including cysteine and phenylalanine, the CDR3 has 16 amino acids. Solely the CDR3 DNA is kept, with 48 bases framed from the first base.

These data originate in a study of Graves' ophthalmopathy and Graves' hyperthyroidism (dated by TCRdb to the late 2010s). At the level of the whole study: Hyperthyroidism was considered stable if no progression to ophthalmopathy occurred within 18 months of follow-up. In total, some 130 blood samples were TCR-sequenced: around 42 ophthalmopathy, under 80 hyperthyroidism and 17 hyperthyroidism-to-ophthalmopathy patients. To explore V-J signatures that distinguish ophthalmopathy from hyperthyroidism, a discovery set of 100 patients was enrolled, made up of 40 to 45 with ophthalmopathy and some 60 with stable hyperthyroidism. Following sampling, methimazole starting at 30 mg daily was administered to hyperthyroidism patients, and high-dose intravenous methylprednisolone was administered to ophthalmopathy patients. In a handful of hyperthyroidism patients, the T-cell repertoire of thyroid tissue was compared with the T-cell repertoire of blood. An independent validation cohort was composed of fewer than 20 hyperthyroidism patients and about 17 patients who later progressed from hyperthyroidism to ophthalmopathy. TCR beta repertoire signatures were used to distinguish Graves' ophthalmopathy from Graves' hyperthyroidism and to predict progression to ophthalmopathy. The investigation overall reported the following: No statistical method was used to set the sample size in advance, and the investigators knew which group each participant was assigned to. Most of the expanded thyroid clonotypes with a frequency above 0.001 were also detected in blood, and it was suggested that the thyroid immune response may be reflected by blood repertoires. In validation, the model predicted ophthalmopathy progression with roughly 68% sensitivity and approximately 78% specificity; roughly 12 predicted patients were CT-confirmed with GO in a median of approximately 6.5 months. Ophthalmopathy was separated from stable hyperthyroidism by the 13-signature model with more than 85% sensitivity and about 83% specificity in cross-validation and with 80%/75% in the test set.

For repertoire sequencing, the TCR beta CDR3 regions were amplified from RNA transcripts. A first-round RT-PCR used HTBI primers with the Qiagen OneStep RT-PCR kit, followed by a second-round multiplex PCR, size selection and purification. Libraries were sequenced paired-end with 100 bp reads on an Illumina HiSeq2000. Processing in the source paper ran as follows. SOAPnuke was used to process the reads, removing any read that contained adapters or uncalled bases, had a mean Phred below 15, or lacked an exact match to the constant primer or identifier. High-quality paired reads were merged with COPE v1.2.5. Each unique nucleotide sequence was treated as a clonotype, and MiTCR v1.1 was used to align the clonotypes to the IMGT TRB V, D and J references. Analysis was restricted to V-J combinations with a frequency above 0.0001, which covered roughly 99% of repertoires. A TCR clonal expansion and chaos score per V-J combination was defined as the ratio of F50 clonal expansion to chaos observed in the TCRdist matrix. Welch's t-statistics and random forest were used to narrow the features down to over ten V-J combinations, which were then fed into a naive Bayes classifier. Thyroid-blood repertoire similarity was quantified with the Morisita-Horn index. The public reads were run again by TCRdb, first through fastp at Q25 and then through MiXCR, and only productive beta chains were kept. Merged by CDR3 protein, the rows form single entries marked with the most common genes and DNA. The V and J calls follow TCRdb's processing rather than the paper's. Recorded for this sample are over a million distinct CDR3 sequences; roughly 35% of them occurred a single time. The biggest ten clones account for roughly 11% of the sample.

The TCR was taken from an adult man with Graves' hyperthyroidism. The V and J genes are TRBV6-5 and TRBJ1-6, with TRBD1 as a weak D call on 5 bases. The source material was peripheral blood or thyroid tissue (not recorded which). The CDR3 protein sequence reads: CASSPFSRGGNSPLHF. The sequenced DNA: TGTGCCAGCAGCCCCTTCTCAAGGGGTGGCAATTCACCCCTCCACTTT.